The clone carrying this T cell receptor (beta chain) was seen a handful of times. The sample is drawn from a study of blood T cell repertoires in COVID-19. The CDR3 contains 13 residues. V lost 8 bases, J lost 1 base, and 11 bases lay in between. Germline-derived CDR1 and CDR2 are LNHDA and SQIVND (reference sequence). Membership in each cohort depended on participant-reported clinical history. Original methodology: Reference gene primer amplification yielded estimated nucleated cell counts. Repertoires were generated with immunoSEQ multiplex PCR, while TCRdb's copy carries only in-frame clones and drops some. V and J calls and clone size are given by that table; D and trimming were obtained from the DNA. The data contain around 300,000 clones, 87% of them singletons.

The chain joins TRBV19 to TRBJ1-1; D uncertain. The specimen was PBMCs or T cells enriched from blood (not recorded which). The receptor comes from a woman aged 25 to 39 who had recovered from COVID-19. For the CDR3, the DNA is TGTGCCAGTGGTAGTAGCTCGAACACTGAAGCTTTCTTT. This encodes CASGSSSNTEAFF.